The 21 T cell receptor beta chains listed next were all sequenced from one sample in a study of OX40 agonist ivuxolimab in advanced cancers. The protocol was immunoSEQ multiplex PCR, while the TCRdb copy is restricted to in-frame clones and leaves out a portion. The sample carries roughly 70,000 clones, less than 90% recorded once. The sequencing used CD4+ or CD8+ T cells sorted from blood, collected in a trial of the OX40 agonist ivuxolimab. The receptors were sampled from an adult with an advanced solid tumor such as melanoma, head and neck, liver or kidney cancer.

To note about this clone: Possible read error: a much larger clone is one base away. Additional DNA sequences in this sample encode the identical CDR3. This CDR3 is CASSKGTLNTGELFF. The CDR3 coding sequence is TGCGCCAGCAGTAAGGGGACTCTGAACACCGGGGAGCTGTTCTTT. The V call is TRBV5-1, the J call TRBJ2-2; D possibly corresponds to TRBD2 (6 bases). The germline gives CDR1 SGHRS, CDR2 YFSETQ. This CDR3 is 15 amino acids long.

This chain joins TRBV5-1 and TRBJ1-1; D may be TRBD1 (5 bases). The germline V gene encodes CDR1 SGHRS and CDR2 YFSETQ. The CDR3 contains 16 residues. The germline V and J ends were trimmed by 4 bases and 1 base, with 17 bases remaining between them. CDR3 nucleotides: TGCGCCAGCAGCGCCCAAGGGCAGGGTTCGAACACTGAAGCTTTCTTT. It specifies CASSAQGQGSNTEAFF. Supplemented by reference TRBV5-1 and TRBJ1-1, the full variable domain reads KAGVTQTPRYLIKTRGQQVTLSCSPISGHRSVSWYQQTPGQGLQFLFEYFSETQRNKGNFPGRFSGRQFSNSRSEMNVSTLELGDSALYLCASSAQGQGSNTEAFFGQGTRLTVV.

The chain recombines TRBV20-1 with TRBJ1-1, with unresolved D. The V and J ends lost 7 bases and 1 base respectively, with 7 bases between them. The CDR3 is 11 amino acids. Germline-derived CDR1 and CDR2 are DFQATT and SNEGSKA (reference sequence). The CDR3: CSVAGNTEAFF. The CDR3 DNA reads TGCAGTGTGGCCGGGAACACTGAAGCTTTCTTT.

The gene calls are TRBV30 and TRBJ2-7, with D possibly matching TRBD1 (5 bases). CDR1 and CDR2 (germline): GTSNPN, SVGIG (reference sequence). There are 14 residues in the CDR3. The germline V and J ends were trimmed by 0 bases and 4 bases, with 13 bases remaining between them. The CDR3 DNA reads TGTGCCTGGAGTGTAGAGCAGGGCGCGTACGAGCAGTACTTC. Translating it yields CAWSVEQGAYEQYF.

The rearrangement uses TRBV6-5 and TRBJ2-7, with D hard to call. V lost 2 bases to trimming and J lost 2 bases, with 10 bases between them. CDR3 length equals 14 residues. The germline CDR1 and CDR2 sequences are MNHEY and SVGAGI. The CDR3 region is CASSYRRSTYEQYF. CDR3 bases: TGTGCCAGCAGTTACAGAAGGAGCACCTACGAGCAGTACTTC.

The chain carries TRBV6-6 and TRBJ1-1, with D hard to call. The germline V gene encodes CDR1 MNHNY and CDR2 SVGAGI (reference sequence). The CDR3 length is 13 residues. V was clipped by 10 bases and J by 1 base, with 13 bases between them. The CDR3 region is CATQFQPNTEAFF. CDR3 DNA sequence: TGTGCCACCCAGTTTCAACCGAACACTGAAGCTTTCTTT.

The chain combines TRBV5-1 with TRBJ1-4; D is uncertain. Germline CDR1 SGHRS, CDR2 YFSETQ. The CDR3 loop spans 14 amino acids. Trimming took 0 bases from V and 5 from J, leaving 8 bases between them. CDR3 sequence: CASSLDARNEKLFF. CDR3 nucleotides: TGCGCCAGCAGCTTGGATGCACGGAATGAAAAACTGTTTTTT.

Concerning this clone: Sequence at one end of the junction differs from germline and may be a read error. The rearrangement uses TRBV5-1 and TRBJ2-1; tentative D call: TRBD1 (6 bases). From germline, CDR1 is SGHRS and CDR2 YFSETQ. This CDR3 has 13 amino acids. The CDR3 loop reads CAGSQDRYNEQFF. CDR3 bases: TGCGCCGGCAGCCAGGACAGATACAATGAGCAGTTCTTC.

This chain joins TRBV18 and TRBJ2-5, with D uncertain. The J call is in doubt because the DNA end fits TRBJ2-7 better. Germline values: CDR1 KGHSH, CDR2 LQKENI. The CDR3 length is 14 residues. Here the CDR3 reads CASSPLTDYSEQYF. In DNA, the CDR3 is TGTGCCAGCTCACCCCTGACGGATTACAGCGAGCAGTACTTC.

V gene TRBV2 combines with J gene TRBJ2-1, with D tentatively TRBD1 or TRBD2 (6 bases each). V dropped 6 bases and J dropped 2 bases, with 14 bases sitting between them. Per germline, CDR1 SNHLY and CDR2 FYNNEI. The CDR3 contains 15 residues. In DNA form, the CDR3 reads TGTGCCAGCAGGGGGGGCAGGGCAGCCTACAATGAGCAGTTCTTC. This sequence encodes CASRGGRAAYNEQFF.

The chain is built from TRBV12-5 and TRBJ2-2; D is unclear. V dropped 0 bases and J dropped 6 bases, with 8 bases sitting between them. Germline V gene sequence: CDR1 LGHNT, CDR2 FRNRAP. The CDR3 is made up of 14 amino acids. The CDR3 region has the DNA TGTGCTAGTGGTTTGGTACCCCCGGCCGGGGAGCTGTTTTTT. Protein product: CASGLVPPAGELFF.

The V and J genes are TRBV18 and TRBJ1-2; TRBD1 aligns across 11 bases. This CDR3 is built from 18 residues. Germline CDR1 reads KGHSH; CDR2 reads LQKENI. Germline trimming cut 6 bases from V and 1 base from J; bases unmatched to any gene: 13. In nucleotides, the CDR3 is TGTGCCAGCTCTCAAGGGACAGGGGGTTCCCCCTATAACTATGGCTACACCTTC. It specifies CASSQGTGGSPYNYGYTF.

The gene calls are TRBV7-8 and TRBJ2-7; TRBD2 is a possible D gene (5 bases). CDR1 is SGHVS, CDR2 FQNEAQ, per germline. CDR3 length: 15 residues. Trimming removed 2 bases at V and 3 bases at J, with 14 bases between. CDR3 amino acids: CASSLMTTLGYEQYF. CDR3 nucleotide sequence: TGTGCCAGCAGCTTAATGACTACCTTGGGCTACGAGCAGTACTTC.

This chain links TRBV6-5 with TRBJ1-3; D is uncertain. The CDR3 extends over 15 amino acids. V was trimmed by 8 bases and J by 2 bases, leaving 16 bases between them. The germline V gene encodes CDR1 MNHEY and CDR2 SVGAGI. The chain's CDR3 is CASGVLGGAGNTIYF. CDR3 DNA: TGTGCCAGCGGTGTATTGGGTGGAGCTGGAAACACCATATATTTT.

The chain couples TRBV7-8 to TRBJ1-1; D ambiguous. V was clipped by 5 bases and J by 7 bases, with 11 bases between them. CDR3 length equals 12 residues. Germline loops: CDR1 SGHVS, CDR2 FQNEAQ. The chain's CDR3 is CASSRDGGEAFF. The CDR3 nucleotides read TGTGCCAGCAGCAGAGACGGAGGTGAAGCTTTCTTT.

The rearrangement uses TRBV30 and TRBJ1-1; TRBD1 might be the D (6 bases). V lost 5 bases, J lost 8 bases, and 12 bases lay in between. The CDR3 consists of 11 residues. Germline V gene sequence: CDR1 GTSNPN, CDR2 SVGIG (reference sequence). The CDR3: CAWEKTGEAFF. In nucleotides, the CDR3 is TGTGCCTGGGAGAAGACAGGAGAAGCTTTCTTT.

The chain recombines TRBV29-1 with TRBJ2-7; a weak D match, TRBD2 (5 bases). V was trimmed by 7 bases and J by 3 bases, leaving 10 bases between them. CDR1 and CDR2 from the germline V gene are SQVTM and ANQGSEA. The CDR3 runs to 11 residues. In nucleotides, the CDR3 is TGCAGCGCCCTGGACTTCTACGAGCAGTACTTC. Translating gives CSALDFYEQYF.

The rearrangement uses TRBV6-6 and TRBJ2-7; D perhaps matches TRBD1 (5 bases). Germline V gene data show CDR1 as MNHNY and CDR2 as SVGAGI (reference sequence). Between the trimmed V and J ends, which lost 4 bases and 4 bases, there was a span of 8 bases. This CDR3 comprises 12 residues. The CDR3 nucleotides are TGTGCCAGCAGTTTGACAGATTACGAGCAGTACTTC. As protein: CASSLTDYEQYF.

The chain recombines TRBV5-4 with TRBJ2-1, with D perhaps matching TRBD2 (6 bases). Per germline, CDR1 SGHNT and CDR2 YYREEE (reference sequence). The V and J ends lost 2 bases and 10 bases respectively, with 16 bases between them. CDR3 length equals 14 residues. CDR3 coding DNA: TGTGCCAGCAGCTTCCCCGGGACTCCGAGGGAGCAGTTCTTC. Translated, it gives CASSFPGTPREQFF.

The CDR3 region is CASSYFQGPYEQYF. The CDR3 nucleotides are TGTGCCAGCAGTTATTTTCAGGGGCCCTACGAGCAGTACTTC. This chain connects TRBV6-6 to TRBJ2-7, with a weak D call TRBD1 (6 bases). V was cut by 3 bases and J by 2 bases, with 11 bases left in between. The germline V gene encodes CDR1 MNHNY and CDR2 SVGAGI (reference sequence). The CDR3 runs to 14 residues.

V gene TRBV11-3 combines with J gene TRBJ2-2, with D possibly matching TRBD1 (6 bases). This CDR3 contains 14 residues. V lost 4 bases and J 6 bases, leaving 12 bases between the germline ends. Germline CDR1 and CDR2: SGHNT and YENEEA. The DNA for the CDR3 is TGTGCCAGCAGCTCAAGACAGGTCCCCGGGGAGCTGTTTTTT. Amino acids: CASSSRQVPGELFF. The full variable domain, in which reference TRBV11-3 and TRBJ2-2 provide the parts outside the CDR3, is EAGVVQSPRYKIIEKKQPVAFWCNPISGHNTLYWYLQNLGQGPELLIRYENEEAVDDSQLPKDRFSAERLKGVDSTLKIQPAELGDSAVYLCASSSRQVPGELFFGEGSRLTVL.